Included here is one T cell receptor (beta chain) sequence, with context. The sample belongs to a study of blood T cell repertoires in COVID-19. Looking at the study overall: Both acute and convalescent COVID-19 samples were obtained from the United States, Italy and Spain.

Per the original data handling: It was from reference gene primer amplification that nucleated cell counts were estimated. The protocol was immunoSEQ multiplex PCR, while the TCRdb copy is restricted to in-frame clones and leaves out a portion. The DNA gave D and trimming, while V, J and clone size come from that table. The sample lists 35,000 or so clones; 75% to 90% were seen once. V was clipped by 6 bases and J by 3 bases; unmatched bases: 7. Germline V lookup: CDR1 MNHEY, CDR2 SMNVEV (reference sequence). The CDR3 spans 16 residues. The clonotype was recovered from a woman in her 70s with acute or convalescent COVID-19. Sequencing was carried out using peripheral blood. The V and J genes are TRBV27 and TRBJ2-4, with 11 positions matching TRBD2. DNA of the CDR3: TGTGCCAGCAGCCAACTAGCGGGAGAAGGCAAAAACATTCAGTACTTC. Its protein product is CASSQLAGEGKNIQYF.